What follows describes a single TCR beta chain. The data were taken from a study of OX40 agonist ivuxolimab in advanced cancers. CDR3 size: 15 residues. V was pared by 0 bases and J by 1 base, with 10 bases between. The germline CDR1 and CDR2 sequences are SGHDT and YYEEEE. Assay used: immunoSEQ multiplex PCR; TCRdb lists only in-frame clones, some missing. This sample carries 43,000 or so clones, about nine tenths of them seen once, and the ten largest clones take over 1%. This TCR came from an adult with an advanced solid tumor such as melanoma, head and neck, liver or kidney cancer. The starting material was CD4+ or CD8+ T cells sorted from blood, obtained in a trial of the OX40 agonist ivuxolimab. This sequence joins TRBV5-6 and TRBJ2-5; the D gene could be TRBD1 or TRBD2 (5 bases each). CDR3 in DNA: TGTGCCAGCAGCTTGGCCTTGGGGACCCAAGAGACCCAGTACTTC. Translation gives CASSLALGTQETQYF.